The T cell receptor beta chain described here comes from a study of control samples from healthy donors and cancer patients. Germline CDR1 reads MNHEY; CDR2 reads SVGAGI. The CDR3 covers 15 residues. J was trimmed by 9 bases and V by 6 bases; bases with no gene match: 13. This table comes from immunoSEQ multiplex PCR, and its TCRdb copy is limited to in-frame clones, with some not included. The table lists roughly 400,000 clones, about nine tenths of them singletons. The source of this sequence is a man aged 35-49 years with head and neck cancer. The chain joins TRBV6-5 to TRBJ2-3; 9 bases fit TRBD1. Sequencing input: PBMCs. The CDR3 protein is CASSPKQGTGTTQYF. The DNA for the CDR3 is TGTGCCAGCAGCCCGAAGCAGGGGACAGGGACCACGCAGTATTTT.